A selection of T cell receptor beta chains follows, all from one sample in a study of early stage breast cancer tumors. Only in-frame clones appear in the TCRdb table, and some are missing; sequencing was by immunoSEQ multiplex PCR. The sample contains around 48,000 clones, 85% to 95% of which appear only once. Sequencing used blood. These TCRs come from a person between 65 and 79 years old with breast cancer. CDR3s include the opening cysteine and the closing phenylalanine or tryptophan. Fields, in order: clone size, D gene, V gene, J gene, CDR3 protein, CDR3 DNA. D genes are given only for firm matches. Size is omitted from some rows. Given values are once, few, many or a class for expanded clones.

size: -
D: TRBD1
V: TRBV5-1
J: TRBJ1-2
CDR3: CASSVDPGQGSGYTF
DNA: TGCGCCAGCAGCGTAGACCCGGGACAGGGATCCGGCTACACCTTC

size: -
D: TRBD1
V: TRBV5-1
J: TRBJ2-1
CDR3: CASSWTRTGGNEQFF
DNA: TGCGCCAGCAGCTGGACAAGGACAGGGGGCAATGAGCAGTTCTTC

size: -
D: -
V: TRBV7-2
J: TRBJ1-1
CDR3: CASSLGVSIEAFF
DNA: TGTGCCAGCAGCTTAGGAGTTTCCATTGAAGCTTTCTTT

size: -
D: TRBD1
V: TRBV29-1
J: TRBJ2-2
CDR3: CSVETQGETGELFF
DNA: TGCAGCGTTGAAACCCAGGGGGAAACCGGGGAGCTGTTTTTT

size: -
D: -
V: TRBV4-1
J: TRBJ1-3
CDR3: CASSQDFAGNTIYF
DNA: TGCGCCAGCAGCCAAGATTTCGCTGGAAACACCATATATTTT

size: once
D: TRBD2
V: TRBV4-3
J: TRBJ2-1
CDR3: CASSLGFGTTNEQFF
DNA: TGCGCCAGCAGCCTCGGATTCGGGACTACCAATGAGCAGTTCTTC

size: few
D: -
V: TRBV7-6
J: TRBJ1-2
CDR3: CASSLRNYGYTF
DNA: TGTGCCAGCAGCTTACGGAACTATGGCTACACCTTC

size: -
D: TRBD2
V: TRBV30
J: TRBJ2-7
CDR3: CAWVGRTPWGYEQYF
DNA: TGTGCCTGGGTCGGGAGGACTCCCTGGGGCTACGAGCAGTACTTC

size: -
D: -
V: TRBV5-4
J: TRBJ2-3
CDR3: CASSLDGYTQYF
DNA: TGTGCCAGCAGCTTGGACGGTTACACGCAGTATTTT

size: -
D: TRBD1
V: TRBV9
J: TRBJ1-2
CDR3: CASSAGTGGAIGYTF
DNA: TGTGCCAGCAGCGCCGGGACAGGGGGCGCGATAGGCTACACCTTC

size: -
D: -
V: TRBV27
J: TRBJ2-6
CDR3: CASSSRGSGANVLTF
DNA: TGTGCCAGCAGTTCACGGGGCTCTGGGGCCAACGTCCTGACTTTC

size: once
D: -
V: TRBV5-1
J: TRBJ2-4
CDR3: CASSVDIGKNIQYF
DNA: TGCGCCAGCAGCGTTGACATTGGCAAAAACATTCAGTACTTC

size: -
D: TRBD1
V: TRBV6-5
J: TRBJ1-1
CDR3: CASSSYDRDTEAFF
DNA: TGTGCCAGCAGTTCGTATGACAGGGACACTGAAGCTTTCTTT

size: -
D: TRBD2
V: TRBV9
J: TRBJ2-1
CDR3: CASSGGGLGLHEQFF
DNA: TGTGCCAGCAGCGGGGGGGGACTAGGGCTCCATGAGCAGTTCTTC

size: -
D: TRBD2
V: TRBV5-1
J: TRBJ2-3
CDR3: CASSLAGNTDTQYF
DNA: TGCGCCAGCAGCTTAGCGGGAAACACAGATACGCAGTATTTT

size: -
D: TRBD1
V: TRBV5-1
J: TRBJ2-1
CDR3: CASRTGTGERHEQFF
DNA: TGCGCCAGCAGGACCGGGACAGGGGAGCGGCATGAGCAGTTCTTC

size: -
D: TRBD1
V: TRBV7-9
J: TRBJ2-3
CDR3: CASSEQGTDTQYF
DNA: TGTGCCAGCAGCGAACAGGGGACAGATACGCAGTATTTT

size: -
D: -
V: TRBV6-1
J: TRBJ1-5
CDR3: CASSELAGYSNQPQHF
DNA: TGTGCCAGCAGTGAGTTGGCAGGCTATAGCAATCAGCCCCAGCATTTT

size: -
D: TRBD1
V: TRBV28
J: TRBJ2-7
CDR3: CASSFRDRGNEQYF
DNA: TGTGCCAGCAGTTTCCGGGACAGGGGTAACGAGCAGTACTTC

size: -
D: -
V: TRBV29-1
J: TRBJ2-4
CDR3: CSVEDTGGAKNIQYF
DNA: TGCAGCGTTGAAGACACAGGTGGAGCCAAAAACATTCAGTACTTC

size: once
D: TRBD2
V: TRBV2
J: TRBJ2-7
CDR3: CASRETSTSDEQYF
DNA: TGTGCCAGCAGGGAGACTAGCACATCGGACGAGCAGTACTTC

size: few
D: TRBD1
V: TRBV5-1
J: TRBJ2-7
CDR3: CASSTGQGAEQYF
DNA: TGCGCCAGCAGCACGGGACAGGGGGCCGAGCAGTACTTC

size: -
D: -
V: TRBV25-1
J: TRBJ2-3
CDR3: CASSRQVFTDTQYF
DNA: TGTGCCAGCAGTAGGCAGGTGTTCACAGATACGCAGTATTTT

size: -
D: TRBD1
V: TRBV5-5
J: TRBJ1-1
CDR3: CASSLADRVTEAFF
DNA: TGTGCCAGCAGCTTGGCGGACAGGGTGACTGAAGCTTTCTTT

size: -
D: -
V: TRBV28
J: TRBJ1-5
CDR3: CASSGAGGGNQPQHF
DNA: TGTGCCAGCAGTGGGGCCGGAGGGGGCAATCAGCCCCAGCATTTT

size: -
D: -
V: TRBV5-1
J: TRBJ2-7
CDR3: CASSSSRDSSYEQYF
DNA: TGCGCCAGCAGCTCTTCCCGGGACTCGTCCTACGAGCAGTACTTC

size: -
D: TRBD1
V: TRBV19
J: TRBJ1-5
CDR3: CASSIISGQSNQPQHF
DNA: TGTGCCAGTAGTATAATTTCGGGACAGTCCAATCAGCCCCAGCATTTT

size: -
D: TRBD2
V: TRBV7-2
J: TRBJ2-1
CDR3: CASSLEASGVRRKGGQFF
DNA: TGTGCCAGCAGCTTAGAGGCTAGCGGGGTCCGACGGAAAGGTGGGCAGTTCTTC

size: -
D: -
V: TRBV2
J: TRBJ1-1
CDR3: CASIRPLDSGTEAFF
DNA: TGTGCCAGCATAAGGCCCCTAGATTCCGGCACTGAAGCTTTCTTT

size: -
D: -
V: TRBV11-2
J: TRBJ1-2
CDR3: CASSLDRRSVNYTF
DNA: TGTGCCAGCAGCTTAGATCGCAGGTCTGTTAACTACACCTTC

size: -
D: -
V: TRBV11-3
J: TRBJ2-7
CDR3: CASSLSSADPYEQYF
DNA: TGTGCCAGCAGCTTAAGTAGCGCAGACCCTTACGAGCAGTACTTC

size: -
D: -
V: TRBV12-5
J: TRBJ2-3
CDR3: CASGLGTSSTDTQYF
DNA: TGTGCTAGTGGGCTTGGGACTTCTAGCACAGATACGCAGTATTTT

size: -
D: TRBD1
V: TRBV4-2
J: TRBJ2-7
CDR3: CASSQARQGAYEQYF
DNA: TGTGCCAGCAGCCAAGCCCGACAGGGGGCCTACGAGCAGTACTTC

size: -
D: TRBD1
V: TRBV4-1
J: TRBJ2-5
CDR3: CASSQGQGVYETQYF
DNA: TGCGCCAGCAGCCAAGGACAGGGGGTGTACGAGACCCAGTACTTC

size: -
D: -
V: TRBV5-4
J: TRBJ1-1
CDR3: CASSPDSTSDTEAFF
DNA: TGTGCCAGCAGCCCGGACAGTACGTCGGACACTGAAGCTTTCTTT

size: -
D: TRBD2
V: TRBV4-3
J: TRBJ2-3
CDR3: CASSSRGLAGAVDTQYF
DNA: TGCGCCAGCAGCTCCCGAGGGCTAGCGGGGGCCGTAGATACGCAGTATTTT

size: once
D: TRBD2
V: TRBV7-4
J: TRBJ2-3
CDR3: CASSLLEWREAAEADTQYF
DNA: TGTGCCAGCAGCCTCTTAGAGTGGCGGGAGGCCGCTGAGGCAGATACGCAGTATTTT

size: -
D: -
V: TRBV4-2
J: TRBJ1-5
CDR3: CASSQVRSGNQPQHF
DNA: TGTGCCAGCAGCCAAGTGCGGTCAGGCAATCAGCCCCAGCATTTT

size: -
D: -
V: TRBV19
J: TRBJ2-3
CDR3: CASSIENRGTDTQYF
DNA: TGTGCCAGTAGTATAGAAAACAGGGGCACAGATACGCAGTATTTT

size: -
D: TRBD1
V: TRBV2
J: TRBJ1-4
CDR3: CASSEQGAATNEKLFF
DNA: TGTGCCAGCAGTGAGCAGGGGGCGGCAACTAATGAAAAACTGTTTTTT

size: few
D: TRBD1
V: TRBV7-3
J: TRBJ1-2
CDR3: CASSQGQGHPGYTF
DNA: TGTGCCAGCAGCCAGGGACAGGGCCATCCCGGCTACACCTTC

size: -
D: -
V: TRBV28
J: TRBJ1-2
CDR3: CASSLPSRGGRGYTF
DNA: TGTGCCAGCAGTTTGCCCTCTCGAGGGGGTCGGGGCTACACCTTC

size: -
D: -
V: TRBV7-9
J: TRBJ2-7
CDR3: CASELFADSYEQYF
DNA: TGTGCCAGCGAATTGTTTGCAGATTCCTACGAGCAGTACTTC

size: -
D: -
V: TRBV5-1
J: TRBJ1-2
CDR3: CASSMPGQNYGYTF
DNA: TGCGCCAGCAGCATGCCGGGACAAAACTATGGCTACACCTTC

size: -
D: -
V: TRBV5-1
J: TRBJ2-2
CDR3: CASSGGDTGELFF
DNA: TGCGCCAGCAGCGGCGGTGACACCGGGGAGCTGTTTTTT

size: -
D: TRBD2
V: TRBV7-3
J: TRBJ2-5
CDR3: CASSLGAGGEGLETQYF
DNA: TGTGCCAGCAGCTTAGGAGCCGGGGGGGAAGGTCTAGAGACCCAGTACTTC

size: -
D: -
V: TRBV28
J: TRBJ2-1
CDR3: CASSTTTPNEQFF
DNA: TGTGCCAGCAGTACCACCACACCCAATGAGCAGTTCTTC

size: -
D: -
V: TRBV28
J: TRBJ2-7
CDR3: CASLSTGSYEQYF
DNA: TGTGCCAGCCTCTCCACAGGGAGCTACGAGCAGTACTTC

size: -
D: -
V: TRBV2
J: TRBJ2-1
CDR3: CASSLGLYNEQFF
DNA: TGTGCCAGCTCCCTTGGTCTATACAATGAGCAGTTCTTC

size: -
D: TRBD2
V: TRBV30
J: TRBJ2-2
CDR3: CAWSVLAGAFTGELFF
DNA: TGTGCCTGGAGTGTACTAGCGGGGGCCTTCACCGGGGAGCTGTTTTTT

size: -
D: TRBD2
V: TRBV9
J: TRBJ2-2
CDR3: CASSVGSPSGTGELFF
DNA: TGTGCCAGCAGCGTAGGTTCTCCTAGCGGCACCGGGGAGCTGTTTTTT

size: -
D: TRBD1
V: TRBV6-5
J: TRBJ1-2
CDR3: CASSSTGGAGGYTF
DNA: TGTGCCAGCAGCTCTACAGGGGGCGCGGGTGGCTACACCTTC

size: -
D: -
V: TRBV19
J: TRBJ1-1
CDR3: CASSIPPLTEAFF
DNA: TGTGCCAGTAGTATACCCCCCTTGACTGAAGCTTTCTTT

size: -
D: -
V: TRBV7-3
J: TRBJ1-2
CDR3: CASSWDISYGYTF
DNA: TGTGCCAGCAGCTGGGACATTTCCTATGGCTACACCTTC

size: -
D: TRBD1
V: TRBV5-1
J: TRBJ1-2
CDR3: CASSSPGQGNYGYTF
DNA: TGCGCCAGCAGCTCGCCGGGACAGGGGAACTATGGCTACACCTTC